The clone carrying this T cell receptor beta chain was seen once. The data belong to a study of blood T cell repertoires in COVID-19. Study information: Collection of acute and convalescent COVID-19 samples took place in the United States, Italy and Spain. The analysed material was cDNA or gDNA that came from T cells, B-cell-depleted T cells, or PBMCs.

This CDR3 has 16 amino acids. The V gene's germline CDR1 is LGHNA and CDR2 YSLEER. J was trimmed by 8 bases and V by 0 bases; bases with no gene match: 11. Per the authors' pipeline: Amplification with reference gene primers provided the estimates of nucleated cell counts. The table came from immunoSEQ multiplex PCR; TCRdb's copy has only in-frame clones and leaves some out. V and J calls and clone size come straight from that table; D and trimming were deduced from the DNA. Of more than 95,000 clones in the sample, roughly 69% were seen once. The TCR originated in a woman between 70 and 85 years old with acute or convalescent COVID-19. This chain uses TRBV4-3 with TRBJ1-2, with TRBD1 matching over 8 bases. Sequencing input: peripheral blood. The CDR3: CASSQDGRTGLTGYTF. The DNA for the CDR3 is TGCGCCAGCAGCCAAGATGGAAGGACAGGGCTGACAGGCTACACCTTC.